One sample yielded the 31 T cell receptor beta chains listed below, sequenced in a study of shared T cell receptors in the human thymus. This table comes from immunoSEQ multiplex PCR, and its TCRdb copy is limited to in-frame clones, with some not included. The sample yields 650,000 to 950,000 clones, roughly 88% seen once. The data were also submitted as part of a second study, on human thymus T cells.

Sequencing was done on a sample of thymocytes. These receptors were collected from a girl under three years old with a congenital heart defect.

The chain links TRBV7-8 to TRBJ1-2; TRBD1 might be the D (6 bases). The CDR3 is 15 residues long. Germline V lookup: CDR1 SGHVS, CDR2 FQNEAQ. Deletions cut 6 bases from V and 5 bases from J, with 19 bases between. CDR3 DNA: TGTGCCAGCAGTCCCGGGGATGGGGGCGCTTATGGCTACACCTTC. Its protein product is CASSPGDGGAYGYTF. Looking up the rest from reference TRBV7-8 and TRBJ1-2 gives the full variable domain: GAGVSQSPRYKVAKRGQDVALRCDPISGHVSLFWYQQALGQGPEFLTYFQNEAQLDKSGLPSDRFFAERPEGSVSTLKIQRTQQEDSAVYLCASSPGDGGAYGYTFGSGTRLTVV.

This rearrangement joins TRBV5-6 to TRBJ1-2; 8 bases line up with TRBD1. Germline CDR1 reads SGHDT; CDR2 reads YYEEEE. V lost 5 bases and J lost 5; bases outside the gene matches: 5. The CDR3 has 13 residues. The CDR3 reads CASRRRTGYGYTF. The CDR3 nucleotides are TGTGCCAGCAGGCGTCGGACAGGGTATGGCTACACCTTC.

This clone was counted a single time. This sequence joins TRBV4-1 and TRBJ2-1, with 7 bases fitting TRBD1. The CDR3 has 16 amino acids. The germline CDR1 and CDR2 sequences are MGHRA and YSYEKL. V lost 4 bases and J lost 3; bases outside the gene matches: 9. The CDR3 loop is CASSLRRDSFYNEQFF. The CDR3 DNA follows: TGCGCCAGCAGCCTTCGCCGGGACAGCTTCTACAATGAGCAGTTCTTC.

The V and J genes are TRBV6-1 and TRBJ1-2; D is ambiguous. This CDR3 is 13 amino acids long. Deletions cut 7 bases from V and 1 base from J, with 10 bases between. The germline CDR1 and CDR2 sequences are MNHNS and SASEGT. DNA for the CDR3: TGTGCCAGCACCCCCCGGGGTAACTATGGCTACACCTTC. It yields the protein CASTPRGNYGYTF.

The rearrangement links TRBV15 to TRBJ2-1; TRBD2 agrees at 10 bases. The CDR3 runs to 16 residues. Germline CDR1 and CDR2: LNHNV and YYDKDF (reference sequence). V gave up 1 base and J gave up 9 bases; unmatched junction bases: 9. This CDR3 reads CATSRVLTSGVAEQFF. For the CDR3, the DNA is TGTGCCACCAGCAGAGTCCTAACTAGCGGGGTTGCTGAGCAGTTCTTC.

The chain couples TRBV12-5 to TRBJ1-2; 8 bases fit TRBD1. Germline V CDR1 and CDR2: LGHNT, FRNRAP. Losses at the gene ends were 4 bases for V and 2 bases for J; bases not matched to a gene: 6. This CDR3 is 15 amino acids long. CDR3 sequence (DNA): TGTGCTAGTGGTTCGGACAGGGAAGGGAACTATGGCTACACCTTC. Translation gives CASGSDREGNYGYTF.

J is TRBJ1-1 and V is TRBV7-9; 8 positions match TRBD1. The CDR3 length is 15 residues. The V segment lost 3 bases and the J segment 6 bases; nucleotides outside the gene matches: 9. CDR1 is SEHNR and CDR2 is FQNEAQ in the germline V gene (reference sequence). For the CDR3, the DNA is TGTGCCAGCAGCTTTGCGGGGACAGGCGACCCTGAAGCTTTCTTT. Translated: CASSFAGTGDPEAFF.

The J gene is TRBJ1-1, the V gene TRBV25-1, with D perhaps TRBD1 (5 bases). Germline V gene data show CDR1 as MGHDK and CDR2 as SYGVNS. The V and J ends lost 6 bases and 0 bases respectively, with 11 bases between them. There are 14 residues in the CDR3. The CDR3: CASRPTVMNTEAFF. DNA of the CDR3: TGTGCCAGCAGACCGACAGTTATGAACACTGAAGCTTTCTTT.

Regarding this clone: This CDR3 is also generated by other DNA sequences in the sample. The rearrangement uses TRBV27 and TRBJ1-1, with TRBD1 as a possible D gene (6 bases). V was pared by 3 bases and J by 4 bases, with 9 bases between. Germline CDR1 reads MNHEY; CDR2 reads SMNVEV (reference sequence). The CDR3 is made up of 13 amino acids. CDR3 loop: CASSFVRGTEAFF. CDR3 DNA: TGTGCCAGCAGTTTTGTCAGGGGCACTGAAGCTTTCTTT.

J is TRBJ2-7 and V is TRBV28; TRBD2 is a possible D gene (5 bases). The V end was cut by 5 bases, the J end by 3 bases, with 17 bases between. There are 15 residues in the CDR3. Germline V gene sequence: CDR1 MDHEN, CDR2 SYDVKM. CDR3 in amino acids: CASSPRTEEDYEQYF. Written as DNA, the CDR3 is TGTGCCAGCAGTCCTAGGACTGAAGAAGACTACGAGCAGTACTTC.

The chain links TRBV2 to TRBJ2-5; D might be TRBD2 (6 bases). Germline V gene sequence: CDR1 SNHLY, CDR2 FYNNEI. V lost 8 bases and J lost 10, with 14 bases in between. The CDR3 is 11 residues long. The CDR3 protein is CASWRRGGQYF. The CDR3, as DNA: TGTGCCAGCTGGAGGAGGGGAGGCCAGTACTTC.

This clone occurred a few times. This sequence joins TRBV5-1 and TRBJ2-3; 8 bases line up with TRBD1. The V gene's germline CDR1 is SGHRS and CDR2 YFSETQ. Unmatched junction bases numbered 12, after V lost 3 bases and J lost 6 bases. The CDR3 is 16 amino acids. The CDR3 DNA follows: TGCGCCAGCAGCTCGAAGGGACAGGAAGATAAGGATACGCAGTATTTT. The encoded protein is CASSSKGQEDKDTQYF.

Note on this clone: Distinct nucleotide sequences in the sample also encode this CDR3. The V gene is TRBV19, the J gene TRBJ1-2, with TRBD1 as a possible D gene (6 bases). The V end lost 3 bases, the J end lost 8 bases, and 10 bases lay between the germline ends. The germline V gene encodes CDR1 LNHDA and CDR2 SQIVND (reference sequence). The CDR3 has 12 amino acids. CDR3 in amino acids: CASSIPTGGYTF. The CDR3 DNA is TGTGCCAGTAGTATCCCTACAGGGGGCTACACCTTC.

The chain links TRBV7-2 to TRBJ2-1; no clear D. The CDR3 totals 12 residues. Germline loops: CDR1 SGHTA, CDR2 FQGNSA. V lost 2 bases and J lost 7, with 6 bases in between. The CDR3, as DNA: TGTGCCAGCAGCTTATTCCGGAATGAGCAGTTCTTC. This codes for CASSLFRNEQFF.

This clone was counted once. The chain recombines TRBV28 with TRBJ2-7; 10 nucleotides line up with TRBD1. J gave up 4 bases and V 6 bases, and 9 bases lay outside the gene matches. Germline values: CDR1 MDHEN, CDR2 SYDVKM. The CDR3 extends over 15 amino acids. The CDR3 here is CASSTLGTGVYEQYF. The CDR3 DNA follows: TGTGCCAGCAGCACTCTGGGGACAGGGGTTTACGAGCAGTACTTC.

The genes are TRBV19 and TRBJ1-1; D is undetermined. The CDR3 sequence is 15 residues long. The germline V gene has CDR1 LNHDA and CDR2 SQIVND (reference sequence). V lost 5 bases and J lost 0, with 13 bases in between. The CDR3 is CASSYLPIMNTEAFF. As DNA, the CDR3 is TGTGCCAGTAGTTATCTACCGATAATGAACACTGAAGCTTTCTTT.

The V and J genes are TRBV9 and TRBJ2-1; 9 nucleotides agree with TRBD2. The trim removed 0 bases at V and 2 bases at J, leaving 3 bases unmatched. The CDR3 is 16 residues long. Germline CDR1 SGDLS, CDR2 YYNGEE. The CDR3, as DNA: TGTGCCAGCAGCGTAGCGCCTAGCGGGGCCTACAATGAGCAGTTCTTC. As protein: CASSVAPSGAYNEQFF.

This chain joins TRBV28 and TRBJ2-5; D unresolved. CDR3 length: 15 residues. V was pared by 10 bases and J by 3 bases, with 21 bases between. Germline-derived CDR1 and CDR2 are MDHEN and SYDVKM. CDR3 sequence reads: CATSSPPQSEETQYF. For the CDR3, the DNA is TGTGCCACTTCTTCTCCCCCTCAGTCAGAAGAGACCCAGTACTTC. Full variable domain (rest looked up from reference TRBV28 and TRBJ2-5): DVKVTQSSRYLVKRTGEKVFLECVQDMDHENMFWYRQDPGLGLRLIYFSYDVKMKEKGDIPEGYSVSREKKERFSLILESASTNQTSMYLCATSSPPQSEETQYFGPGTRLLVL.

This clone has just one count. The chain joins TRBV7-6 to TRBJ2-7, with a possible D match to TRBD1 (6 bases). This CDR3 is built from 18 residues. CDR1 and CDR2 from the germline V gene are SGHVS and FNYEAQ. Trimming left V 4 bases short and J 0 bases short, with 22 bases between. CDR3 sequence reads: CASSSKPTTGTSSYEQYF. The CDR3 DNA follows: TGTGCCAGCAGCTCCAAACCCACGACAGGAACCAGCTCCTACGAGCAGTACTTC.

CDR3 sequence: CASSQDLGAGTPSSEKLFF. DNA for the CDR3: TGCGCCAGCAGCCAAGATCTGGGGGCAGGGACCCCTTCTAGTGAAAAACTGTTTTTT. This chain connects TRBV4-3 to TRBJ1-4; the D gene is possibly TRBD1 (6 bases). The germline V gene encodes CDR1 LGHNA and CDR2 YSLEER. Trimming took 0 bases from V and 7 from J, leaving 24 bases between them. The CDR3 length is 19 residues.

This chain connects TRBV19 to TRBJ2-7, with D perhaps matching TRBD1 (5 bases). The length of the CDR3 is 15 residues. Germline V lookup: CDR1 LNHDA, CDR2 SQIVND (reference sequence). V lost 5 bases to trimming and J lost 3 bases, with 17 bases between them. The CDR3 nucleotides are TGTGCCAGTAGTTCGCACTTCCAGGGTGGCTACGAGCAGTACTTC. Its protein is CASSSHFQGGYEQYF.

The chain is built from TRBV5-3 and TRBJ2-5, with D perhaps TRBD2 (5 bases). TRBV5-3 is filed as an ORF, its function uncertain. This CDR3 comprises 16 residues. V lost 2 bases and J 5 bases, leaving 19 bases between the germline ends. This CDR3 is CARSFRVQCSGETQYF. CDR3 nucleotide sequence: TGTGCCAGAAGCTTTAGAGTCCAATGCTCGGGGGAGACCCAGTACTTC.

The chain combines TRBV7-2 with TRBJ2-2; D gene unclear. CDR3 length equals 14 residues. Germline V lookup: CDR1 SGHTA, CDR2 FQGNSA. Trimming left V 1 base short and J 5 bases short, with 8 bases between. The CDR3 loop reads CASSLVPATGELFF. CDR3 DNA: TGTGCCAGCAGCTTAGTTCCAGCGACCGGGGAGCTGTTTTTT.

This rearrangement joins TRBV5-6 to TRBJ2-3; tentatively, D is TRBD1 (7 bases). The CDR3 spans 17 residues. The V gene lost 4 bases and the J gene lost 6 bases, with 24 bases spanning the gap. Per germline, CDR1 SGHDT and CDR2 YYEEEE. The CDR3 loop reads CASSQYPDQGGMDTQYF. The CDR3 DNA is TGTGCCAGCAGCCAATACCCCGATCAGGGGGGTATGGATACGCAGTATTTT.

The rearrangement joins TRBV10-3 to TRBJ1-5, with 10 bases lining up with TRBD1. Per the germline V gene, CDR1 is ENHRY and CDR2 is SYGVKD. Trimming at V came to 6 bases and at J to 7 bases, leaving 9 bases not matched to a gene. CDR3 length: 15 amino acids. CDR3 bases: TGTGCCATCAGACTGGGACAGGGGCCAGGGCAGCCCCAGCATTTT. Translating gives CAIRLGQGPGQPQHF.

The chain recombines TRBV29-1 with TRBJ1-1; D is possibly TRBD1 (5 bases). V was pared by 7 bases and J by 4 bases, with 13 bases between. Germline V gene sequence: CDR1 SQVTM, CDR2 ANQGSEA. The CDR3 totals 12 residues. CDR3 residues: CSARGGVTEAFF. Here the CDR3 DNA reads TGCAGCGCTCGGGGAGGGGTCACTGAAGCTTTCTTT.

The chain carries TRBV28 and TRBJ2-5, with 9 bases lining up with TRBD1. The CDR3 is 18 amino acids. V lost 5 bases, J lost 0 bases, and 13 bases stayed unmatched. Germline lookup yields CDR1 MDHEN and CDR2 SYDVKM. DNA for the CDR3: TGTGCCAGCAGTACGAGACTCTTGGACAGGGGTAACCAAGAGACCCAGTACTTC. This codes for CASSTRLLDRGNQETQYF.

The chain is built from TRBV2 and TRBJ2-1, with TRBD2 matching over 9 bases. CDR1 is SNHLY and CDR2 is FYNNEI in the germline V gene. The CDR3 sequence is 16 residues long. Trimming took 8 bases from V and 5 from J; bases not matched to a gene: 13. The CDR3 sequence is CASRFAGGPGDNEQFF. CDR3 DNA: TGTGCCAGCCGCTTTGCGGGGGGGCCTGGGGACAATGAGCAGTTCTTC.

The CDR3 here is CASIVRSTEAFF. The CDR3 DNA reads as TGTGCCAGTATCGTTCGGAGCACTGAAGCTTTCTTT. J is TRBJ1-1 and V is TRBV6-1; D is unclear. This CDR3 is 12 amino acids long. Germline CDR1 is MNHNS and CDR2 is SASEGT. Trimming removed 9 bases at V and 4 bases at J, with 12 bases between.

V gene TRBV4-3 combines with J gene TRBJ2-2; TRBD1 matches at 8 bases. In germline, CDR1 is LGHNA, CDR2 YSLEER. The CDR3 loop spans 19 amino acids. Unmatched junction bases numbered 9, after V lost 0 bases and J lost 0 bases. In DNA form, the CDR3 reads TGCGCCAGCAGCCAAGATCTGTGGGACAGGCAGACGAACACCGGGGAGCTGTTTTTT. Translated: CASSQDLWDRQTNTGELFF.

The V gene is TRBV5-5, the J gene TRBJ1-2; D is perhaps TRBD1 (6 bases). There are 14 residues in the CDR3. Germline values: CDR1 SGHKS, CDR2 YYEKEE (reference sequence). Trimming pared 2 bases from V and 4 bases from J, leaving 12 bases between. CDR3 region: CASSLGGEPYGYTF. The CDR3 DNA reads as TGTGCCAGCAGCTTAGGGGGGGAACCCTATGGCTACACCTTC.